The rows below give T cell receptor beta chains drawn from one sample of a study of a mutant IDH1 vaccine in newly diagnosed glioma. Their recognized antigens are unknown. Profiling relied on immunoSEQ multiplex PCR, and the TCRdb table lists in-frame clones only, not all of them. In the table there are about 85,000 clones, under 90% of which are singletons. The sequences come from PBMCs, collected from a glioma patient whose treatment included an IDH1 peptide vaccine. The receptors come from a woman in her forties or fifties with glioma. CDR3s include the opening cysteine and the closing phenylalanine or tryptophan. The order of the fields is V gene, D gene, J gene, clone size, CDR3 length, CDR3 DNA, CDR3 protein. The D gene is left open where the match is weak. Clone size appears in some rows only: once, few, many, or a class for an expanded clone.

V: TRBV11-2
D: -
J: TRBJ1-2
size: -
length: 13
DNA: TGTGCCAGCAGCCAGACAGTGAACTATGGCTACACCTTC
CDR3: CASSQTVNYGYTF

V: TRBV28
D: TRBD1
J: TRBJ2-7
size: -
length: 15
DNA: TGTGCCAGCACCCGACAGGGGTCCCCCCTCTACGAGCAGTACTTC
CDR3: CASTRQGSPLYEQYF

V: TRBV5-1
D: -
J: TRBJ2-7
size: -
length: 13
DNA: TGCGCCAGCAGCCTGGGACCACAACACGAGCAGTACTTC
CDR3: CASSLGPQHEQYF

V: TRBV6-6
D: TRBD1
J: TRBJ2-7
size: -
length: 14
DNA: TGTGCCAGCAGTTATCTCGACAGGGTCGACGAGCAGTACTTC
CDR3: CASSYLDRVDEQYF

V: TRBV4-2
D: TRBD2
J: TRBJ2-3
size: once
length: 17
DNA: TGTGCCAGCAGCCAAGCCGTAGCGGGAGGTAGCACAGATACGCAGTATTTT
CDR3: CASSQAVAGGSTDTQYF

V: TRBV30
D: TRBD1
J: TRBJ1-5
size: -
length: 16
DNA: TGTGCCTGGAGTGTACCGTACAGGGGAGTCAATCAGCCCCAGCATTTT
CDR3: CAWSVPYRGVNQPQHF

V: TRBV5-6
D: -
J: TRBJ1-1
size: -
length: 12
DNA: TGTGCCAGCAGCTTACTGAGCCGGGAAGCTTTCTTT
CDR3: CASSLLSREAFF

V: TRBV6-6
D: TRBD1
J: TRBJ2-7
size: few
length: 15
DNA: TGTGCCAGCAGTTCCTCCGGGACAGTAACCTACGAGCAGTACTTC
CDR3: CASSSSGTVTYEQYF

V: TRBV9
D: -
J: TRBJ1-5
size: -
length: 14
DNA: TGTGCCAGCAGCGTAGGGGGGGGCAATCAGCCCCAGCATTTT
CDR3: CASSVGGGNQPQHF

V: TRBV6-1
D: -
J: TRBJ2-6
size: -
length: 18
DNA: TGTGCCAGCAGTGAAGTTTCGTATCCGGGGGCCGGGGCCAACGTCCTGACTTTC
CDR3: CASSEVSYPGAGANVLTF

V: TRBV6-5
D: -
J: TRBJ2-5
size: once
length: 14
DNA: TGTGCCAGCAGTCGCGGGGCCAGTCAAGAGACCCAGTACTTC
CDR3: CASSRGASQETQYF

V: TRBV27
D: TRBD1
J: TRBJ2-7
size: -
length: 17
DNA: TGTGCCAGCAGTTTATACCTAACCACGACAGGGGGCGTCGAGCAGTACTTC
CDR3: CASSLYLTTTGGVEQYF

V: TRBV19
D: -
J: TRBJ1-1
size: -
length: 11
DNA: TGTGCCAGTATTATGAACACTGAAGCTTTCTTT
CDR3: CASIMNTEAFF

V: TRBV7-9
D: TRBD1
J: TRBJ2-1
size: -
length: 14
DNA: TGTGCCAGCAGCTCGAACAGGGGGCTCGATGAGCAGTTCTTC
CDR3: CASSSNRGLDEQFF

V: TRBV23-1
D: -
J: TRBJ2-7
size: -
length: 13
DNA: TGCGCCAGCGTCGGGGGCCTCGGGTACGAGCAGTACTTC
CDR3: CASVGGLGYEQYF

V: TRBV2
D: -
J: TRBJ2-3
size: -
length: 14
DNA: TGTGCCAGCAGTCGACTTAGTGAGACAGATACGCAGTATTTT
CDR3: CASSRLSETDTQYF

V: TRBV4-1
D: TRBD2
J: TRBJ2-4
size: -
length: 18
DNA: TGCGCCAGCAGCCGAGGACTAGCGGGAGGGATAGCCAAAAACATTCAGTACTTC
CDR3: CASSRGLAGGIAKNIQYF

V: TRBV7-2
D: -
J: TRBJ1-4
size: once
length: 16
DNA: TGTGCCAGCAGCCCGAGAAGGACAGCAACTAATGAAAAACTGTTTTTT
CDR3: CASSPRRTATNEKLFF

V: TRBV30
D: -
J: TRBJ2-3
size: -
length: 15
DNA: TGTGCCTGGAGTGGTATTGGTAGGCTGACTTATACGCAGTATTTT
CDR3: CAWSGIGRLTYTQYF

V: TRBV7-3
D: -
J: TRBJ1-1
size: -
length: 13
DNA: TGTGCCAGCAGCTTTTCCTTTAACACTGAAGCTTTCTTT
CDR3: CASSFSFNTEAFF

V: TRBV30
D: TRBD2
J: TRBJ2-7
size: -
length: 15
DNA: TGTGCCTGGAGTGTAGGGGACTATCGAGCCTACGAGCAGTACTTC
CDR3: CAWSVGDYRAYEQYF

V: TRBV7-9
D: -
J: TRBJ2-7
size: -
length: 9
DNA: TGTGCCAGCAGCCCGCCGGAGTACTTC
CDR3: CASSPPEYF